Presented here are 27 T cell receptor beta chains from one specimen sequenced in a study of beta chain features in type 1 diabetes. The study reverse transcribed the entire isolated RNA, so it sequenced expressed TCRB transcripts. Produced via immunoSEQ multiplex PCR; TCRdb's table is partial and in-frame only. The repertoire holds a few hundred thousand clones, approximately 13% seen once, with under 0.04% in the top ten. Source material: naive CD4+ T cells from blood. The receptor set was obtained from a man aged 25 to 40 in good health.

The J gene is TRBJ2-2, the V gene TRBV30; D perhaps matches TRBD2 (5 bases). V was cut by 3 bases and J by 5 bases, with 7 bases left in between. This CDR3 contains 12 residues. CDR1 and CDR2 from the germline V gene are GTSNPN and SVGIG (reference sequence). CDR3 sequence: CAWSGVTGELFF. The CDR3 nucleotides read TGTGCCTGGAGCGGGGTAACCGGGGAGCTGTTTTTT.

This clone was observed at least ten times. The V and J genes are TRBV30 and TRBJ2-1, with 9 bases that match TRBD2. The V segment lost 5 bases and the J segment 5 bases; nucleotides outside the gene matches: 4. Germline V gene lookup returns CDR1 GTSNPN and CDR2 SVGIG (reference sequence). The CDR3 is made up of 13 amino acids. The CDR3 nucleotides are TGTGCCTGGCTAGCGGGACCGAACAATGAGCAGTTCTTC. As protein: CAWLAGPNNEQFF.

This clone was detected a few times. The V call is TRBV30, the J call TRBJ2-2; D is unclear. Trimming shortened V by 1 base and J by 4 bases, and 7 bases separated the two germline ends. Germline V CDR1 and CDR2: GTSNPN, SVGIG (reference sequence). The CDR3 contains 13 residues. The CDR3 coding sequence is TGTGCCTGGAGTGCGGTACGCACCGGGGAGCTGTTTTTT. Its protein is CAWSAVRTGELFF.

The J gene is TRBJ1-4, the V gene TRBV4-2; no clear D gene. This CDR3 has 13 residues. The germline gives CDR1 LGHNA, CDR2 YNFKEQ. V shed 0 bases and J shed 10 bases, with 9 bases lying between them. CDR3 loop: CASSQDRGGKLFF. For the CDR3, the DNA is TGTGCCAGCAGCCAAGATCGAGGCGGAAAACTGTTTTTT.

This chain connects TRBV18 to TRBJ2-3; the D gene is possibly TRBD2 (5 bases). In germline, CDR1 is KGHSH, CDR2 LQKENI. The CDR3 has 11 residues. The ends were cut back, 2 bases at V and 9 bases at J, with 6 bases in the middle. The CDR3, as DNA: TGTGCCAGCTCACCAGGGAGCACGCAGTATTTT. It encodes CASSPGSTQYF.

The J gene is TRBJ2-1, the V gene TRBV7-2; unclear D gene. The CDR3 runs to 13 residues. V lost 2 bases and J lost 4, with 6 bases in between. Germline CDR1 reads SGHTA; CDR2 reads FQGNSA. CDR3 sequence (DNA): TGTGCCAGCAGCTTACCCGTTTACAATGAGCAGTTCTTC. This translates into CASSLPVYNEQFF. Supplemented by reference TRBV7-2 and TRBJ2-1, the full variable domain reads GAGVSQSPSNKVTEKGKDVELRCDPISGHTALYWYRQSLGQGLEFLIYFQGNSAPDKSGLPSDRFSAERTGGSVSTLTIQRTQQEDSAVYLCASSLPVYNEQFFGPGTRLTVL.

There are a few counts of this clone. The chain's CDR3 is CASSETRQGNFYGYTF. In DNA form, the CDR3 reads TGTGCCAGCAGTGAAACGAGACAGGGAAACTTTTATGGCTACACCTTC. V usage is TRBV6-1 and J usage is TRBJ1-2; 7 nucleotides align to TRBD1. The V segment lost 2 bases and the J segment 5 bases; nucleotides outside the gene matches: 11. CDR1 is MNHNS and CDR2 is SASEGT in the germline V gene. CDR3 length equals 16 residues.

Only a few counts were recorded for this clone. J is TRBJ2-5 and V is TRBV2; D call uncertain. Trimming removed 2 bases from V and 2 bases from J, with 9 bases in between. CDR1 is SNHLY and CDR2 is FYNNEI in the germline V gene. CDR3 length equals 14 residues. The CDR3 nucleotides read TGTGCCAGCAGTGAAAGTCCGAGACAAGAGACCCAGTACTTC. This gives the protein CASSESPRQETQYF.

The V and J genes are TRBV5-1 and TRBJ2-1; the D gene could be TRBD1 or TRBD2 (5 bases each). Germline CDR1 and CDR2: SGHRS and YFSETQ. CDR3 size: 15 residues. V was shortened by 4 bases and J by 5 bases, with 16 bases between the two germline ends. CDR3 coding DNA: TGCGCCAGCAGCCCTCCGGGACCTTCGGACAATGAGCAGTTCTTC. The encoded protein is CASSPPGPSDNEQFF.

This chain links TRBV5-1 with TRBJ2-7, with D hard to call. The V gene lost 0 bases and the J gene lost 5 bases, with 12 bases spanning the gap. This CDR3 region has 14 residues. Per the germline V gene, CDR1 is SGHRS and CDR2 is YFSETQ. The CDR3 here is CASSLEPLSNEQYV. The CDR3 DNA sequence: TGCGCCAGCAGCTTGGAACCCCTAAGCAACGAGCAGTACGTC.

The chain combines TRBV5-4 with TRBJ1-6; 9 bases align to TRBD1. The length of the CDR3 is 16 residues. CDR1 is SGHNT and CDR2 is YYREEE in the germline V gene (reference sequence). Trimming took 4 bases from V and 9 from J; bases not matched to a gene: 11. CDR3 region: CASSIPTGQGVSPLHF. The CDR3 DNA reads as TGTGCCAGCAGCATACCGACGGGACAGGGAGTTTCACCCCTCCACTTT.

This sequence joins TRBV6-5 and TRBJ2-6; no clear D. The CDR3 runs to 15 residues. Germline V gene sequence: CDR1 MNHEY, CDR2 SVGAGI. The germline V and J ends were trimmed by 6 bases and 1 base, with 10 bases remaining between them. The CDR3 nucleotides read TGTGCCAGCAGCTCCACCTTATCTGGGGCCAACGTCCTGACTTTC. This sequence encodes CASSSTLSGANVLTF.

This clone came up a few times. The chain is built from TRBV4-3 and TRBJ2-7; TRBD1 aligns across 8 bases. Germline CDR1 is LGHNA and CDR2 is YSLEER. V lost 0 bases and J lost 3; bases outside the gene matches: 10. This CDR3 comprises 17 residues. The CDR3 DNA follows: TGCGCCAGCAGCCAAGACCCTTTCGGACAGGGTATCTACGAGCAGTACTTC. Translating it yields CASSQDPFGQGIYEQYF.

The V gene is TRBV27, the J gene TRBJ2-5; 13 bases line up with TRBD2. CDR3 length equals 16 residues. The trim removed 5 bases at V and 5 bases at J, leaving 8 bases unmatched. Germline assignment: CDR1 MNHEY and CDR2 SMNVEV (reference sequence). The CDR3 bases are TGTGCCAGCAGTCCACGGACTAGCGGGAGAACGGAGACCCAGTACTTC. It yields the protein CASSPRTSGRTETQYF.

In the case of this clone: The sample carries other DNA sequences with the same CDR3. The V and J genes are TRBV29-1 and TRBJ1-1, with a tentative D call TRBD1 (5 bases). Between the trimmed V and J ends, which lost 3 bases and 5 bases, there was a span of 13 bases. CDR1 and CDR2 (germline): SQVTM, ANQGSEA. The CDR3 spans 13 residues. DNA for the CDR3: TGCAGCGTTGAGGGGTCCGGGGGGACTGAAGCTTTCTTT. Its translation: CSVEGSGGTEAFF.

The rearrangement joins TRBV15 to TRBJ2-3; D ambiguous. Germline V CDR1 and CDR2: LNHNV, YYDKDF (reference sequence). The V end was cut by 0 bases, the J end by 2 bases, with 9 bases between. This CDR3 has 15 amino acids. CDR3 in amino acids: CATSRDPATTDTQYF. The CDR3 DNA is TGTGCCACCAGCAGAGATCCTGCGACCACAGATACGCAGTATTTT.

In this sample, this clone turned up once. The rearrangement links TRBV10-3 to TRBJ2-5; D is possibly TRBD1 (6 bases). The ends were cut back, 5 bases at V and 2 bases at J, with 15 bases in the middle. CDR1 is ENHRY, CDR2 SYGVKD, per germline. This CDR3 spans 15 amino acids. CDR3 loop: CAISLTLQGQETQYF. The CDR3 DNA sequence: TGTGCCATCAGTCTCACTTTACAGGGACAAGAGACCCAGTACTTC.

This clone has just a few counts. The chain uses TRBV4-3 and TRBJ2-3; perhaps TRBD2 as D (5 bases). Trimming took off 4 bases at V and 13 bases at J, with 18 bases between the two ends. The CDR3 contains 13 residues. CDR1 and CDR2 from the germline V gene are LGHNA and YSLEER. CDR3 nucleotide sequence: TGCGCCAGCAGCCGAGAGGTACACTACGGGGAGTATTTT. Its translation is CASSREVHYGEYF.

The genes are TRBV29-1 and TRBJ1-6; 9 bases align to TRBD1. The V and J ends lost 7 bases and 7 bases, in that order; junction bases with no gene match: 5. Per the germline V gene, CDR1 is SQVTM and CDR2 is ANQGSEA. CDR3 length: 13 amino acids. CDR3 coding DNA: TGCAGCGGGGGACAGGGCCCGAATTCACCCCTCCACTTT. Protein: CSGGQGPNSPLHF.

This clone appeared a few times. The chain has TRBV5-1 and TRBJ2-5, with 10 bases lining up with TRBD2. J gave up 2 bases and V 4 bases, and 2 bases lay outside the gene matches. CDR1 SGHRS and CDR2 YFSETQ come from the germline V gene. The CDR3 length is 14 residues. In DNA form, the CDR3 reads TGCGCCAGCAGCGGACTAGCGGTACAAGAGACCCAGTACTTC. It specifies CASSGLAVQETQYF.

This clone was detected a few times. V and J are TRBV7-9 and TRBJ2-5; D gene unclear. This CDR3 is built from 13 residues. Germline loops: CDR1 SEHNR, CDR2 FQNEAQ (reference sequence). The ends were cut back, 4 bases at V and 4 bases at J, with 10 bases in the middle. The CDR3 DNA reads as TGTGCCAGCAGCTGGGCGCCACGAGAGACCCAGTACTTC. This translates into CASSWAPRETQYF. Variable domain in full (rest from reference TRBV7-9 and TRBJ2-5): DTGVSQNPRHKITKRGQNVTFRCDPISEHNRLYWYRQTLGQGPEFLTYFQNEAQLEKSRLLSDRFSAERPKGSFSTLEIQRTEQGDSAMYLCASSWAPRETQYFGPGTRLLVL.

This clone has more than one count but fewer than ten. This rearrangement joins TRBV9 to TRBJ1-1; 10 positions match TRBD1. The length of the CDR3 is 15 residues. V lost 2 bases, J lost 4 bases, and 5 bases stayed unmatched. Germline-derived CDR1 and CDR2 are SGDLS and YYNGEE. The CDR3 DNA sequence: TGTGCCAGCAGCGTGACAGGGGGCGCAGGCACTGAAGCTTTCTTT. It translates to CASSVTGGAGTEAFF.

V is TRBV10-3 and J is TRBJ2-5; D perhaps matches TRBD1 (5 bases). The CDR3 runs 15 residues. Germline V gene data show CDR1 as ENHRY and CDR2 as SYGVKD. V dropped 0 bases and J dropped 1 base, with 9 bases sitting between them. For the CDR3, the DNA is TGTGCCATCAGTGAGTCGAGACAGTTCCAAGAGACCCAGTACTTC. Translating gives CAISESRQFQETQYF.

This clone has more than one count but fewer than ten. The gene calls are TRBV30 and TRBJ1-1; tentative D call: TRBD1 (5 bases). Germline CDR1 and CDR2: GTSNPN and SVGIG (reference sequence). The CDR3 totals 14 residues. Trimming took 5 bases from V and 6 from J, leaving 19 bases between them. The CDR3 nucleotides read TGTGCCTGGCTGTCAGGGACCGTGAAGGCTGAAGCTTTCTTT. Translation: CAWLSGTVKAEAFF.

This clone has just a few counts. The chain joins TRBV23-1 to TRBJ2-2; the match to TRBD2 covers 13 bases. TRBV23-1 carries the ORF label, with uncertain function. This CDR3 comprises 17 residues. With 2 bases clipped from V and 6 bases from J, the junction kept 6 bases outside the gene matches. DNA for the CDR3: TGCGCCAGCAGTCAACCAAGACTAGCGGGAGGTGCCGGGGAGCTGTTTTTT. It yields the protein CASSQPRLAGGAGELFF.

Only a few counts were recorded for this clone. The junction departs from the called germline gene at one end, perhaps through a read error. The rearrangement uses TRBV7-7 and TRBJ2-2, with TRBD1 matching over 8 bases. The CDR3 totals 13 residues. Germline lookup yields CDR1 SSHAT and CDR2 FNYEAQ (reference sequence). As DNA, the CDR3 is TGTGCTAGCAGCCTGGACAGGGCAGGGGAGCTGTTTTTT. This codes for CASSLDRAGELFF.

This clone was seen more than once but under ten times. The rearrangement uses TRBV7-9 and TRBJ2-2; no clear D. CDR3 length: 15 residues. Germline V lookup: CDR1 SEHNR, CDR2 FQNEAQ (reference sequence). With 2 bases removed from V and 1 base from J, the gap between germline ends came to 8 bases. The CDR3 is CASSLFGQNTGELFF. The CDR3 nucleotides are TGTGCCAGCAGCTTATTTGGTCAGAACACCGGGGAGCTGTTTTTT.